This TCR beta chain is drawn from a study of T-cell memory formation after mild COVID-19 (dated by TCRdb to the early 2020s). About the investigation overall: Most TCR sequence clusters were specific to one of the two donors. In two donors, T-cell clones that expanded and contracted after mild COVID-19 were followed by sequencing TCRalpha and TCRbeta repertoires longitudinally. The cohort comprised two young, previously healthy adult volunteers, one female and one male.

Overall results and qualifications from the work: Contracting CD4+ clones turned up mainly in the CM and EM memory subsets, whereas EMRA was where CD8+ clones were enriched. The study included only two mild cases, and larger cohorts that include severe cases with pre-infection samples were judged to be necessary. Clones that contracted from day 15 to 85 showed balanced CD4/CD8 phenotypes, whereas a second wave of clones that expanded from day 15 to 37 leaned towards CD4+. Some responding clones were found in pre-infection memory, which suggests that pre-existing cross-reactive memory T cells took part in the SARS-CoV-2 response. SARS-CoV-2 specificity was not confirmed for the second-wave clones peaking on day 37.

V and J are truncated by 2 bases and 5 bases respectively, leaving an intervening sequence of 11 bases. The CDR3 covers 14 residues, taking in both the cysteine and the phenylalanine. Kept here is only the CDR3 DNA, which spans 42 bases and is read in frame from base 1. CDR1 and CDR2, looked up from the germline V gene, are MNHEY and SVGAGI. On this clonotype: The specificity of this receptor is unknown. No base quality information exists; no much larger clone differs at one position.

PBMCs were isolated by Ficoll-Paque density gradient centrifugation. Instrument on record: Illumina NovaSeq 6000. Using 5'RACE with constant-segment primers, TCRalpha and TCRbeta cDNA libraries were constructed, with sample barcodes and unique molecular identifiers added in the process. RNA was extracted from every sample with Trizol reagent. Library amplification was performed in two PCR steps, and a second sample barcode and Illumina TruSeq adapters were introduced in the second step. Sequencing of the libraries was done on an Illumina NovaSeq, producing 2 x 150 bp paired-end reads. As for the original processing: Demultiplexing of reads and collapsing into UMI-guided consensus sequences were performed with migec v1.2.7. Using mixcr v2.1.11, UMI consensuses were aligned to TRA and TRB V and J templates and then assembled into clonotypes. A clonotype was counted as expanded or contracted only if both edgeR and NoisET called the change significant, with noise models trained on biological replicates. edgeR calls used a false discovery rate-adjusted p below 0.01 and a log2 fold-change threshold of 1. As an exploratory analysis of dynamics, max-normalized trajectories of the 1000 most abundant clonotypes were examined by PCA with hierarchical clustering. The CD4 or CD8 phenotype of responding clones was assigned using the separately sequenced CD4+ and CD8+ repertoires. TCRdb reworked the public reads: Q25 trimming with fastp, MiXCR clone assembly, productive beta chains retained. Each CDR3 protein appears once, grouped with its most common genes and DNA. The authors' filters were not applied to this entry. The sample contains approximately 89,000 distinct CDR3 sequences, 25% of them found a single time. The ten largest clones capture around 40% of the sample.

This sequence originates from a man younger than 35 who had mild COVID-19 (a few samples of this study predate the infection). The sample titles of this study are shuffled in the database, so cell type and time point are left out; the donor was told from shared clones. The specimen sequenced was PBMCs or a T cell subset sorted from them (not recorded which). The V gene is TRBV6-5 and the J gene is TRBJ2-3; a confident D gene designation cannot be given. The nucleotide sequence is TGTGCCAGCAGTTACGAACAGCCTGGAGATACGCAGTATTTT. Its translation is CASSYEQPGDTQYF.